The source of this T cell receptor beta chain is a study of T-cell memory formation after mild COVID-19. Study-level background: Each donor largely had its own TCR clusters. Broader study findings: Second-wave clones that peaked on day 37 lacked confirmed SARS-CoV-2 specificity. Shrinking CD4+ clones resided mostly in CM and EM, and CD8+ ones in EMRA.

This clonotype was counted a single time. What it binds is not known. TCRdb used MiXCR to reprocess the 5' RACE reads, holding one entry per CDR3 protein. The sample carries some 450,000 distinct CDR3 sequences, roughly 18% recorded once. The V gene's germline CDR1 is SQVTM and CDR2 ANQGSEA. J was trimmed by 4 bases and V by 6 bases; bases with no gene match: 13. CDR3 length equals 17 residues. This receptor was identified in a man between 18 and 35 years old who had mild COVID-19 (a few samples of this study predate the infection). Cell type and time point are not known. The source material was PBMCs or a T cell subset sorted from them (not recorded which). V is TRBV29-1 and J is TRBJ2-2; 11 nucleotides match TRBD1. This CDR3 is CSVGTGTGGFGTGELFF. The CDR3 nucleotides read TGCAGCGTGGGAACCGGGACAGGGGGTTTTGGCACCGGGGAGCTGTTTTTT.